The 32 T cell receptor beta chains listed next were all sequenced from one sample in a study of post-analysis software for immune sequencing data. cDNA libraries of TCR beta carried unique molecular identifiers. TCRdb reanalysed the PCR reads using MiXCR and keeps one entry per CDR3 protein. The sample carries 650,000 to 850,000 distinct CDR3 sequences, around 53% recorded once. The antigens of these receptors remain unknown. Study-wide findings and caveats: A handful of TRBV segments (TRBV5-6, TRBV5-1 and TRBV20-1 among them) occurred more frequently in patients than in controls.

The source material was blood. These receptors came from a girl aged 10-17 years with multiple sclerosis.

The CDR3 region has the DNA TGCAGTGCCCTCCAGGGAGAGACCCAGTACTTC. It translates to CSALQGETQYF. J is TRBJ2-5 and V is TRBV20-1; D might be TRBD1 (5 bases). Germline values: CDR1 DFQATT, CDR2 SNEGSKA (reference sequence). Between the trimmed V and J ends, which lost 6 bases and 4 bases, there was a span of 9 bases. The CDR3 totals 11 residues.

The rearrangement uses TRBV29-1 and TRBJ2-3; 9 nucleotides agree with TRBD2. The CDR3 consists of 14 residues. Per the germline V gene, CDR1 is SQVTM and CDR2 is ANQGSEA. Germline trimming cut 4 bases from V and 6 bases from J; bases unmatched to any gene: 8. In DNA form, the CDR3 reads TGCAGCGTTGGATGGGCGGGGGGGCGCGATACGCAGTATTTT. Translation: CSVGWAGGRDTQYF.

This clonotype was counted a few times. This rearrangement joins TRBV20-1 to TRBJ2-4, with TRBD2 as a possible D gene (6 bases). The J call may be faulty, since TRBJ2-7 better matches the DNA end. Germline CDR1 is DFQATT and CDR2 is SNEGSKA (reference sequence). The CDR3 length is 12 residues. The CDR3 DNA sequence: TGCAGTGCTAGGACGGGGGTCTACGAGCAGTACTTC. Translation: CSARTGVYEQYF.

The chain joins TRBV20-1 to TRBJ1-2, with unresolved D. From germline, CDR1 is DFQATT and CDR2 SNEGSKA (reference sequence). The CDR3 has 13 amino acids. V lost 1 base and J lost 4, with 10 bases in between. The DNA for the CDR3 is TGCAGTGCTAGAGTGGCAGGAAGCTATGGCTACACCTTC. Residues: CSARVAGSYGYTF.

There are a few counts of this clonotype. This chain connects TRBV10-3 to TRBJ1-1, with TRBD1 as a possible D gene (6 bases). CDR1 is ENHRY and CDR2 is SYGVKD in the germline V gene. Between the trimmed V and J ends, which lost 6 bases and 2 bases, there was a span of 10 bases. The CDR3 sequence is 13 residues long. CDR3 sequence (DNA): TGTGCCATCAGGGGGGCGCGAAACACTGAAGCTTTCTTT. Translating it yields CAIRGARNTEAFF.

This clonotype was detected only a few times. The gene calls are TRBV29-1 and TRBJ1-2; unclear D gene. The germline V gene has CDR1 SQVTM and CDR2 ANQGSEA. Trimming cost V 4 bases and J 6 bases, with 21 bases left between them. The CDR3 loop spans 15 amino acids. CDR3 nucleotide sequence: TGCAGCGTTGGGTCTGGCGCCGGAACGGTCCATGGCTACACCTTC. This sequence encodes CSVGSGAGTVHGYTF.

The chain has TRBV10-3 and TRBJ1-2; a possible D gene is TRBD1 (5 bases). V lost 0 bases and J 6 bases, leaving 14 bases between the germline ends. The CDR3 extends over 15 amino acids. Per germline, CDR1 ENHRY and CDR2 SYGVKD. CDR3: CAISESVGRRDGYTF. The CDR3 coding sequence is TGTGCCATCAGTGAGTCCGTGGGACGGAGAGATGGCTACACCTTC.

The chain couples TRBV5-1 to TRBJ2-5; TRBD2 agrees at 9 bases. With V trimmed by 0 bases and J by 0 bases, 3 bases remained unmatched. Germline V gives CDR1 SGHRS, CDR2 YFSETQ. This CDR3 is 16 amino acids long. The CDR3 DNA reads TGCGCCAGCAGCTTGGGTCCTAGCGGGGACCAAGAGACCCAGTACTTC. It translates to CASSLGPSGDQETQYF.

V usage is TRBV7-2 and J usage is TRBJ2-5, with TRBD1 as a possible D gene (5 bases). The J call may not be correct, given that the DNA end is closer to TRBJ2-7. The CDR3 has 14 residues. Germline CDR1 reads SGHTA; CDR2 reads FQGNSA. CDR3 sequence: CASSSTKTVYEQYF. The CDR3 region has the DNA TGTGCCAGCAGCTCAACTAAGACAGTCTACGAGCAGTACTTC.

V and J are TRBV18 and TRBJ1-2; perhaps TRBD1 as D (5 bases). The CDR3 has 14 amino acids. Deletions cut 2 bases from V and 3 bases from J, with 10 bases between. Germline assignment: CDR1 KGHSH and CDR2 LQKENI. The CDR3 region has the DNA TGTGCCAGCTCACCAGAGGGGACCCACTATGGCTACACCTTC. It codes for CASSPEGTHYGYTF.

The chain uses TRBV12-3 or TRBV12-4 and TRBJ2-1, with D possibly being TRBD2 (11 bases). There are 19 residues in the CDR3. V lost 6 bases and J 5 bases, leaving 29 bases between the germline ends. The CDR3 protein is CASRTGWGQGTSGDNEQFF. The CDR3 DNA sequence: TGTGCCAGCAGAACTGGTTGGGGACAGGGGACTAGCGGAGACAATGAGCAGTTCTTC.

The V call is TRBV7-8, the J call TRBJ2-1; TRBD2 matches at 10 bases. Germline CDR1 reads SGHVS; CDR2 reads FQNEAQ. The CDR3 is 18 amino acids. V trimming: 0 bases; J trimming: 4 bases; junction bases outside the gene matches: 9. DNA of the CDR3: TGTGCCAGCAGCTTAGCTGTGACTAGCGGGCTACGATACAATGAGCAGTTCTTC. Encoded protein: CASSLAVTSGLRYNEQFF.

The chain links TRBV6-1 to TRBJ1-2; D remains unclear. CDR3 length: 15 amino acids. Trimming took 1 base from V and 5 from J, leaving 14 bases between them. From germline, CDR1 is MNHNS and CDR2 SASEGT. The CDR3 sequence is CASSEGHLNGYGYTF. CDR3 nucleotide sequence: TGTGCCAGCAGTGAAGGCCACCTAAATGGGTATGGCTACACCTTC.

This clonotype turned up a few times. Compared with germline, one end of the junction differs, possibly owing to a read error. The J gene is TRBJ2-7, the V gene TRBV7-7; TRBD2 is a possible D gene (7 bases). TRBJ2-5 matches the DNA end more closely, so the J call is doubtful. Germline CDR1 is SSHAT and CDR2 is FNYEAQ (reference sequence). CDR3 length: 16 amino acids. CDR3 nucleotides: TGTGCTAGCAGCTTAGAGGCATGGACTAGGGGGGAGACCCAGTACTTC. It is translated as CASSLEAWTRGETQYF.

V and J are TRBV15 and TRBJ1-1; no firm D call. This CDR3 contains 14 residues. Between the trimmed V and J ends, which lost 0 bases and 4 bases, there was a span of 9 bases. In germline, CDR1 is LNHNV, CDR2 YYDKDF (reference sequence). The CDR3 region has the DNA TGTGCCACCAGCAGAGATTCAATGGGCACTGAAGCTTTCTTT. Translating it yields CATSRDSMGTEAFF.

This clonotype was counted only a few times. V is TRBV20-1 and J is TRBJ2-1; D possibly corresponds to TRBD2 (6 bases). This CDR3 spans 15 amino acids. Trimming removed 6 bases at V and 4 bases at J, with 19 bases between. Germline V lookup: CDR1 DFQATT, CDR2 SNEGSKA (reference sequence). CDR3 sequence reads: CSATAGTGIYNEQFF. DNA for the CDR3: TGCAGTGCAACCGCCGGGACTGGAATTTACAATGAGCAGTTCTTC.

The chain uses TRBV7-9 and TRBJ2-7, with D perhaps TRBD1 (6 bases). Trimming stripped 4 bases from V and 3 bases from J, with 13 bases between. Germline CDR1 is SEHNR and CDR2 is FQNEAQ (reference sequence). This CDR3 contains 14 residues. The CDR3, as DNA: TGTGCCAGCAGCTGGACTGGACAGCTCTACGAGCAGTACTTC. Encoded protein: CASSWTGQLYEQYF.

This clonotype came up a few times. In DNA, the CDR3 is TGTGCCAGCACGACTTCCGGGACATCCAACTATGGCTACACCTTC. Encoded protein: CASTTSGTSNYGYTF. This chain uses TRBV9 with TRBJ1-2; D is perhaps TRBD1 (6 bases). Germline CDR1 SGDLS, CDR2 YYNGEE. The CDR3 sequence is 15 residues long. Trimming left V 6 bases short and J 2 bases short, with 17 bases between. The whole variable domain, remainder taken from reference TRBV9 and TRBJ1-2, is DSGVTQTPKHLITATGQRVTLRCSPRSGDLSVYWYQQSLDQGLQFLIQYYNGEERAKGNILERFSAQQFPDLHSELNLSSLELGDSALYFCASTTSGTSNYGYTFGSGTRLTVV.

CDR3 nucleotide sequence: TGTGCCAGCAACGACAGGGGCCCACGAAATCAGCCCCAGCATTTT. Amino acid sequence: CASNDRGPRNQPQHF. The rearrangement joins TRBV6-2 or TRBV6-3 to TRBJ1-5; 8 bases line up with TRBD1. Germline lookup yields CDR1 MNHEY and CDR2 SVGEGT. The CDR3 runs 15 residues. The J segment lost 4 bases and the V segment lost 7 bases, leaving 9 bases of the junction unmatched.

This chain uses TRBV5-1 with TRBJ2-7; D perhaps matches TRBD1 (7 bases). The ends were cut back, 1 base at V and 1 base at J, with 15 bases in the middle. Germline V lookup: CDR1 SGHRS, CDR2 YFSETQ. The CDR3 runs to 16 residues. This CDR3 reads CASSLSGRGVSYEQYF. The CDR3, as DNA: TGCGCCAGCAGCTTGTCTGGCAGGGGGGTTTCCTACGAGCAGTACTTC.

As DNA, the CDR3 is TGCGCCAGCAACGGGAACAGGGTCTACAATGAGCAGTTCTTC. It is translated as CASNGNRVYNEQFF. The J gene is TRBJ2-1, the V gene TRBV10-2, with D perhaps matching TRBD1 (6 bases). CDR1 WSHSY and CDR2 SAAADI come from the germline V gene. V lost 7 bases, J lost 3 bases, and 13 bases lay in between. CDR3 length equals 14 residues.

This clonotype was picked up a small number of times. The chain couples TRBV29-1 to TRBJ2-3, with D maybe TRBD2 (5 bases). The CDR3 has 14 amino acids. Trimming took off 6 bases at V and 3 bases at J, with 16 bases between the two ends. Germline CDR1 SQVTM, CDR2 ANQGSEA. CDR3 bases: TGCAGCGTCCTATCTAGCAAAGGGACAGATACGCAGTATTTT. This codes for CSVLSSKGTDTQYF.

The J gene is TRBJ2-7, the V gene TRBV28; 12 bases match TRBD2. CDR3 length: 18 residues. V dropped 2 bases and J dropped 6; count of bases not matched to a gene: 14. Germline assignment: CDR1 MDHEN and CDR2 SYDVKM. The CDR3 DNA is TGTGCCAGCAGTTTACTAGCGGGAGGGCTGTTGACCCCCGCCGAGCAGTACTTC. This sequence encodes CASSLLAGGLLTPAEQYF.

The chain joins TRBV9 to TRBJ2-5; 8 bases line up with TRBD2. The ends lost 10 bases at V and 3 bases at J; junction bases unmatched: 8. This CDR3 has 13 residues. The V gene's germline CDR1 is SGDLS and CDR2 YYNGEE. DNA of the CDR3: TGTGCCTCCGGACTAGCTGAGAAAGAGACCCAGTACTTC. Its translation is CASGLAEKETQYF.

The chain combines TRBV5-4 with TRBJ2-1; D may be TRBD2 (6 bases). Trimming took 2 bases from V and 5 from J, leaving 8 bases between them. The CDR3 loop spans 13 amino acids. Germline CDR1 reads SGHNT; CDR2 reads YYREEE (reference sequence). CDR3 sequence (DNA): TGTGCCAGCAGCTTCCCGGGGGACAATGAGCAGTTCTTC. Its protein is CASSFPGDNEQFF.

The chain couples TRBV29-1 to TRBJ2-7; 8 nucleotides line up with TRBD1. The CDR3 is made up of 15 amino acids. The V gene end was trimmed by 0 bases and the J gene end by 6 bases; junction bases not matched to a gene: 10. Germline CDR1 is SQVTM and CDR2 is ANQGSEA. For the CDR3, the DNA is TGCAGCGTTGAAGATGCACGGGGACAGGAGTTCGAGCAGTACTTC. Its translation: CSVEDARGQEFEQYF.

J is TRBJ2-3 and V is TRBV5-4; 12 positions match TRBD1. Unmatched junction bases numbered 2, after V lost 5 bases and J lost 4 bases. The CDR3 spans 14 residues. CDR1 SGHNT and CDR2 YYREEE come from the germline V gene (reference sequence). In nucleotides, the CDR3 is TGTGCCAGCAGGTGGGACAGGGGGCCAGATACGCAGTATTTT. Protein: CASRWDRGPDTQYF.

The V call is TRBV29-1, the J call TRBJ1-1; D not certain. This CDR3 is built from 13 residues. Trimming stripped 6 bases from V and 0 bases from J, with 11 bases between. Germline V lookup: CDR1 SQVTM, CDR2 ANQGSEA. The CDR3 sequence: CSVAEGMNTEAFF. CDR3 DNA sequence: TGCAGCGTCGCCGAGGGCATGAACACTGAAGCTTTCTTT.

CDR3 sequence (DNA): TGTGCCAGCAGTTTACCCCCGGGACAGGGCTACGAGCAGTACTTC. Encoded protein: CASSLPPGQGYEQYF. The chain combines TRBV6-4 with TRBJ2-7; 9 nucleotides match TRBD1. Germline loops: CDR1 MRHNA, CDR2 SNTAGT. This CDR3 is 15 amino acids long. Unmatched junction bases numbered 8, after V lost 5 bases and J lost 3 bases.

This chain connects TRBV5-6 to TRBJ2-7, with 8 bases identical to TRBD1. In germline, CDR1 is SGHDT, CDR2 YYEEEE. Trimming cost V 4 bases and J 9 bases; bases outside gene matches: 12. The CDR3 loop spans 14 amino acids. CDR3 loop: CASSRRDRPGGQYF. CDR3 sequence (DNA): TGTGCCAGCAGCCGCCGGGACAGGCCCGGAGGGCAGTACTTC. Full variable domain (remainder filled in from reference TRBV5-6 and TRBJ2-7): DAGVTQSPTHLIKTRGQQVTLRCSPKSGHDTVSWYQQALGQGPQFIFQYYEEEERQRGNFPDRFSGHQFPNYSSELNVNALLLGDSALYLCASSRRDRPGGQYFGPGTRLTVT.

This clonotype was detected many times. The chain combines TRBV6-5 with TRBJ2-7; 7 nucleotides align to TRBD1. V lost 6 bases, J lost 4 bases, and 0 bases stayed unmatched. This CDR3 is 11 amino acids long. CDR1 is MNHEY and CDR2 is SVGAGI in the germline V gene. The CDR3 protein is CASRQGYEQYF. The CDR3 DNA follows: TGTGCCAGCAGACAGGGGTACGAGCAGTACTTC.

This chain uses TRBV6-1 with TRBJ1-1; possibly TRBD1 for D (5 bases). Germline CDR1 MNHNS, CDR2 SASEGT. Trimming took 6 bases from V and 3 from J, leaving 17 bases between them. CDR3 size: 15 residues. Written as DNA, the CDR3 is TGTGCCAGCAGCGACTGGGGGTCAGGTTACACTGAAGCTTTCTTT. Translated, it gives CASSDWGSGYTEAFF.